This TCR beta chain was found in a study of CD8 T cells in Susac syndrome. This clonotype was recorded a few times. Its target is unknown. With 0 bases removed from V and 4 bases from J, the gap between germline ends came to 9 bases. This CDR3 region has 14 residues. Germline CDR1 is SGHTA and CDR2 is FQGTGA. The RNA, about 0.45 to 1 ug, was put through reverse transcription using random hexamers. Amplification of TCR beta CDR3 across 54 Vbeta and 13 Jbeta was performed with immunoSEQ multiplex PCR. TCRdb passed the immunoSEQ multiplex PCR reads through MiXCR, listing each CDR3 protein once. This sample carries about 210,000 distinct CDR3 sequences, 95% of them seen once, and the ten largest clones take around 0.099%. CD8+ and CD4+ T cells were negatively isolated; TEMRA cells were FACS-enriched. General study results and limits: An acknowledgment was made by the study that its TCR sequencing and HLA analysis involved relatively few individuals.

Sequencing input: CD4+ T cells from PBMCs. The gene calls are TRBV7-3 and TRBJ1-1; tentative D call: TRBD1 (6 bases). This clonotype was sampled from a human donor with multiple sclerosis. The CDR3: CASSLTQGSTEAFF. DNA for the CDR3: TGTGCCAGCAGCTTAACTCAGGGGAGCACTGAAGCTTTCTTT.